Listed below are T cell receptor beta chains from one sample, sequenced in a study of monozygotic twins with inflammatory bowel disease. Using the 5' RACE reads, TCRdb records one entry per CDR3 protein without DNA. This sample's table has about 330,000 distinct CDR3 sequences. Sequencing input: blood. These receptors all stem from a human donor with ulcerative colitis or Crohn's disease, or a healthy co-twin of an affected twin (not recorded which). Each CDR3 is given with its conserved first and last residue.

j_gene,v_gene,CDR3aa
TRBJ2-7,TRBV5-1,CASSLLQGVEYF
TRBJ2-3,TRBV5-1,CASSLDPAGTDTQYF
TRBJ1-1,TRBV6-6,CASSTVAGSTEAFF
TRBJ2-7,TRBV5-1,CASREYVSSYEQYF
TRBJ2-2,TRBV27,CASRGGGGGFAGELFF
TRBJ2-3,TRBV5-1,CASSRAPGGDTQYF
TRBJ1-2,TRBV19,CASSVGQASYGYTF
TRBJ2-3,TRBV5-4,CASSLPSSGRDTQYF
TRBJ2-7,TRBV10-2,CASSEFTHEQYF
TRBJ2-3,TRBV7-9,CASTESGPLFSTDTQYF
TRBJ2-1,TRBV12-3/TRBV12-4,CASSPAGTSGPIHEFF
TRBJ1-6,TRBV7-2,CASSFNRERGSPLHF
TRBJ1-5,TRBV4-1,CASSQLPGANQPQHF
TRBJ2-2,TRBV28,CASSSSTENTGELFF
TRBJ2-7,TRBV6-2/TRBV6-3,CASRTSGTTYEQYF
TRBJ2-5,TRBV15,CATSRAQGQETQYF
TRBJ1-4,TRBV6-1,CASSEAGQVGGRLFF
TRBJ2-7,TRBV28,CASSPTEAGRGYEQYF
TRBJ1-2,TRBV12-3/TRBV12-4,CASSQQGQIQGYTF
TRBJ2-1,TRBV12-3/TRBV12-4,CASRSSGLNEQFF
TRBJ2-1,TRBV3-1,CASSRGRYNEQFF
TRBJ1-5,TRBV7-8,CASSFLGERTNQPQHF
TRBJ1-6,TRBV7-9,CASSLVGRDNLPLHF
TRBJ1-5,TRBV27,CASSSPTRGSAQHF
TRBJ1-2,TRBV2,CASSDFSGLGYTF
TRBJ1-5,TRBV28,CASKDRGNQPQHF
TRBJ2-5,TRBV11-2,CASSLDVAPGGETQYF
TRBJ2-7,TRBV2,CASSQRNYEQYF
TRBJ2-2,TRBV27,CASSLMSYTGELFF
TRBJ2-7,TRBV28,CATLNGGAYEQYF
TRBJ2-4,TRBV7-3,CASSPDPGAKNIQYF
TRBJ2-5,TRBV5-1,CASSLASGAQYF
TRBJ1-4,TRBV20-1,CSAIGSGEKLFF
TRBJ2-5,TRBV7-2,CASSFWGTRALAETQYF
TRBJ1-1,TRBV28,CASLSRTLAFF
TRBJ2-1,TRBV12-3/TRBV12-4,CASSLPINEQFF
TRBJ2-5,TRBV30,CAWRPGQRDQETQYF
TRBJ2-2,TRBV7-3,CASSPSSGTGSGELFF
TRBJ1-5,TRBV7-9,CASSLGQGAGGNQPQHF
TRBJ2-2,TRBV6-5,CASSYSIANTGELFF
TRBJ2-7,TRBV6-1,CASTSARGGIYEQYF
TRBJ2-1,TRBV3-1,CASSQEGPFRLGLSYNEQFF
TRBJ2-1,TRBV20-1,CSAKTSGRANEQFF
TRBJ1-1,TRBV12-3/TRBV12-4,CASSLRGGPGTEAFF
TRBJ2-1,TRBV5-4,CASSSTTRSRSYNEQFF
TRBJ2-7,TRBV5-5,CASSLSPQQLTYEQYF
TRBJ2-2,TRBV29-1,CSVVIAVGTGELFF
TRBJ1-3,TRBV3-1,CASSQDTGGIRNTIYF
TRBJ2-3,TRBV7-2,CASSLEVGLAGTDTQYF
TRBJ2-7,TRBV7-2,CASSSQSGEYEQYF
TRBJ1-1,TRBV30,CAWREDGNTEAFF
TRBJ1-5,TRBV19,CASSMIQGARQPQHF
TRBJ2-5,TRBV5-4,CASSSTRGGGRWETQYF
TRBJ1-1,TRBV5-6,CASSLVPGFSVDTEAFF
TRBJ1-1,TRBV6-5,CASSYERDTEAFF
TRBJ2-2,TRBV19,CASSTNPGTPGRELFF
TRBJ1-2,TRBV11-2,CASSLTGTPGYTF
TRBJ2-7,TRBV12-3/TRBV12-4,CASRTSGGPYEQYF
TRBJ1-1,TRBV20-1,CSARVPGRTEAFF